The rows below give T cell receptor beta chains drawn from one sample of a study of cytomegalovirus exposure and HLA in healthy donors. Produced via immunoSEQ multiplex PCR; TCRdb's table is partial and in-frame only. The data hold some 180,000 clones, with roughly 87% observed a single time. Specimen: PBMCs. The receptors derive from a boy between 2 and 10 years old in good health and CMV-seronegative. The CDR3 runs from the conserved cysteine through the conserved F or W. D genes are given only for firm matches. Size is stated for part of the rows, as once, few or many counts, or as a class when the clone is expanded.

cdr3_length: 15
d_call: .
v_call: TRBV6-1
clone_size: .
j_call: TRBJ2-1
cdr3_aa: CASSVKGGPLDEQFF
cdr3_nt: TGTGCCAGCAGTGTCAAAGGAGGGCCTTTGGATGAGCAGTTCTTC

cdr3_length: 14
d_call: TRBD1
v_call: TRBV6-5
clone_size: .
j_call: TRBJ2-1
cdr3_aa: CASRFTRQGCEQFF
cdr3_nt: TGTGCCAGCAGGTTCACTCGACAGGGCTGTGAGCAGTTCTTC

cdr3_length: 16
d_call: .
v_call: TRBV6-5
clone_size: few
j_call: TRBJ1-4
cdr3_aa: CASSFVRVGVREKLFF
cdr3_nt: TGTGCCAGCAGTTTCGTCCGGGTCGGGGTACGCGAAAAACTGTTTTTT

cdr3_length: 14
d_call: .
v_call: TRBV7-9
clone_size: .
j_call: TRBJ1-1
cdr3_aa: CSSSRYDQGEEAFF
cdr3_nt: TGTTCCAGCAGCCGTTATGACCAGGGTGAGGAAGCTTTCTTT

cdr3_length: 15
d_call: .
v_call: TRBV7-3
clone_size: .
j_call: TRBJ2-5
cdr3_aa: CASSAAGTQFETQYF
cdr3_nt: TGTGCCAGCAGCGCCGCGGGAACACAGTTTGAGACCCAGTACTTC

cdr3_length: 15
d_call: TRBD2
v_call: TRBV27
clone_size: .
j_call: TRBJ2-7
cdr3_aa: CASTPGGGGPNEQYF
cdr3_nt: TGTGCCAGCACCCCCGGCGGGGGAGGGCCCAACGAGCAGTACTTC

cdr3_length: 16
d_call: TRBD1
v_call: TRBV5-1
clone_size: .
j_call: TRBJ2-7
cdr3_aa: CASSLAGQVSGGEQYF
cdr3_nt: TGCGCCAGCAGCTTGGCCGGACAGGTCTCTGGAGGCGAGCAGTACTTC

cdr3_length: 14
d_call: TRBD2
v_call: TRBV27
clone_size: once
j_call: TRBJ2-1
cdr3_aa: CASSLGTSATEQFF
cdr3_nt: TGTGCCAGCAGTTTAGGGACTAGCGCGACTGAGCAGTTCTTC

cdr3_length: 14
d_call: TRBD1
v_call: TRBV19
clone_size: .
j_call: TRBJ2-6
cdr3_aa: CASIDRAGANVLTF
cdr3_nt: TGTGCCAGTATAGACAGGGCTGGGGCCAACGTCCTGACTTTC

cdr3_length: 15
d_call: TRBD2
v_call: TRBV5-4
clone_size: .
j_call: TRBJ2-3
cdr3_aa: CASSFWGGSTDTQYF
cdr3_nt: TGTGCCAGCAGCTTCTGGGGGGGGAGCACAGATACGCAGTATTTT

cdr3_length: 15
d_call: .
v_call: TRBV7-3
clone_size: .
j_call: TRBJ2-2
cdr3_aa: CASSFGTSSSRELFF
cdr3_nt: TGTGCCAGCAGCTTCGGTACCTCCTCTTCCAGGGAGCTGTTTTTT

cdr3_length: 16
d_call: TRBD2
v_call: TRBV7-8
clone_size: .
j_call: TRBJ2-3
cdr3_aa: CASSFSSGRGTDTQYF
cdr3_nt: TGTGCCAGCAGCTTCTCTAGCGGGAGGGGAACAGATACGCAGTATTTT

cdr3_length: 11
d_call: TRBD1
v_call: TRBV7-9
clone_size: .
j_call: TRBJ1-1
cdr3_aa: CSSSLDREAFF
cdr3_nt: TGTTCCAGCAGCCTAGACAGGGAGGCTTTCTTT

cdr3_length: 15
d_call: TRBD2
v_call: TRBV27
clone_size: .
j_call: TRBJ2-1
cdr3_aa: CASSLGVIAGDEQFF
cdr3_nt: TGTGCCAGCAGTTTAGGGGTTATAGCGGGAGATGAGCAGTTCTTC

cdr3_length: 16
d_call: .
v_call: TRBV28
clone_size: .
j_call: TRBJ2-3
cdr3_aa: CASSLVSGGEADTQYF
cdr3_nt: TGTGCCAGCAGTTTGGTCAGCGGTGGCGAGGCAGATACGCAGTATTTT

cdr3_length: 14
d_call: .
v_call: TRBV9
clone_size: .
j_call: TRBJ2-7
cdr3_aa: CASSVVAGTYEQYF
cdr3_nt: TGTGCCAGCAGCGTCGTGGCAGGTACCTACGAGCAGTACTTC

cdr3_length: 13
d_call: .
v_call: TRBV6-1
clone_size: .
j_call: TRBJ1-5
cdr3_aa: CASSDGVFQPQHF
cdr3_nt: TGTGCCAGCAGTGACGGGGTTTTTCAGCCCCAGCATTTT

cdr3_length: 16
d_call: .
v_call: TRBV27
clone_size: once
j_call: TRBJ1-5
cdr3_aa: CASSYTSQYSNQPQHF
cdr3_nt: TGTGCCAGCAGTTATACAAGTCAGTATAGCAATCAGCCCCAGCATTTT

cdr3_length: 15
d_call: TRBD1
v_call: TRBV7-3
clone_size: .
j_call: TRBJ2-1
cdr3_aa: CASSLNGQGRNEQFF
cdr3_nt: TGTGCCAGCAGCTTAAACGGACAGGGAAGGAATGAGCAGTTCTTC

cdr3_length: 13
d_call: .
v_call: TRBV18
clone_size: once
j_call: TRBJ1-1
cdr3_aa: CASSPTGGTEAFF
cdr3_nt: TGTGCCAGCTCCCCCACCGGGGGCACTGAAGCTTTCTTT

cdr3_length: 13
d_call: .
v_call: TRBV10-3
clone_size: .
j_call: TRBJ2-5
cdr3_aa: CAISESQQETQYF
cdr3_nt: TGTGCCATCAGTGAGTCACAGCAAGAGACCCAGTACTTC

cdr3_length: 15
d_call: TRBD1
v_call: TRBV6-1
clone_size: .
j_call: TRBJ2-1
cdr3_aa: CASRADRATYNEQFF
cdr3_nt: TGTGCCAGCAGAGCCGACAGGGCAACCTACAATGAGCAGTTCTTC

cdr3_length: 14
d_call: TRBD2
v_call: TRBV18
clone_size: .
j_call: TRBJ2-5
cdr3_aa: CASSLLAVQETQYF
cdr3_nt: TGTGCCAGCTCACTACTAGCGGTGCAAGAGACCCAGTACTTC

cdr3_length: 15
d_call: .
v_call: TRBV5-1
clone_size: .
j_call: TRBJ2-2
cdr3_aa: CASSSQVQGTGELFF
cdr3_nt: TGCGCCAGCAGCTCCCAAGTACAGGGAACCGGGGAGCTGTTTTTT

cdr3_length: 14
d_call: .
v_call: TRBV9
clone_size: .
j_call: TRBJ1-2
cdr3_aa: CASSPLERSYGYTF
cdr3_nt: TGTGCCAGCAGCCCGCTGGAACGGAGCTATGGCTACACCTTC

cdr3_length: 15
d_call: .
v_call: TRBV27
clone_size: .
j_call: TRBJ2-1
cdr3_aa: CASSPLRGTHNEQFF
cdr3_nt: TGTGCCAGCAGTCCTCTCAGGGGTACCCACAATGAGCAGTTCTTC

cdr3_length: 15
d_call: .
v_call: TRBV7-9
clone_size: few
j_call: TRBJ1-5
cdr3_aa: CSSSLSTFDNQPQHF
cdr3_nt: TGTTCCAGCAGCTTATCTACCTTCGACAATCAGCCCCAGCATTTT

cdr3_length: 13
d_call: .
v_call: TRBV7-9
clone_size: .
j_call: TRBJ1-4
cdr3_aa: CASTGDGNEKLFF
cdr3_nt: TGTGCCAGCACAGGGGATGGGAATGAAAAACTGTTTTTT

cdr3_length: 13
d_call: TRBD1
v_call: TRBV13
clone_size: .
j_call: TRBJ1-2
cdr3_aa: CASRRTGGYGYTF
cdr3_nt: TGTGCCAGCAGACGGACAGGGGGCTATGGCTACACCTTC

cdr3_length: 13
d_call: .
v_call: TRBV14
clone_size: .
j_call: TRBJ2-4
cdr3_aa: CASSFRDTDIQYF
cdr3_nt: TGTGCCAGCAGCTTTCGGGATACTGATATTCAGTACTTC

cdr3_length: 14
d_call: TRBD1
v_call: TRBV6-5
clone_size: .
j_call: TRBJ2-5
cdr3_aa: CASRPDRDQETQYF
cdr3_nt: TGTGCCAGCAGACCAGACAGGGACCAAGAGACCCAGTACTTC

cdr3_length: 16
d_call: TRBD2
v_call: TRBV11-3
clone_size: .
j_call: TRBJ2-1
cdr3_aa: CASSALGEGTYNEQFF
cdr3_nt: TGTGCCAGCAGCGCCCTTGGGGAGGGCACCTACAATGAGCAGTTCTTC

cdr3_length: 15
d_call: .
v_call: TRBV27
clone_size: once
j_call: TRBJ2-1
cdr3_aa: CASSLRRVAYNEQFF
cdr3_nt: TGTGCCAGCAGTTTACGCAGGGTCGCCTACAATGAGCAGTTCTTC

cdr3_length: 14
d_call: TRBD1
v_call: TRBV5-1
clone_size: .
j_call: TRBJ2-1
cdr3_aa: CASTPSGGYNEQFF
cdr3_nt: TGCGCCAGCACCCCCTCAGGGGGATACAATGAGCAGTTCTTC